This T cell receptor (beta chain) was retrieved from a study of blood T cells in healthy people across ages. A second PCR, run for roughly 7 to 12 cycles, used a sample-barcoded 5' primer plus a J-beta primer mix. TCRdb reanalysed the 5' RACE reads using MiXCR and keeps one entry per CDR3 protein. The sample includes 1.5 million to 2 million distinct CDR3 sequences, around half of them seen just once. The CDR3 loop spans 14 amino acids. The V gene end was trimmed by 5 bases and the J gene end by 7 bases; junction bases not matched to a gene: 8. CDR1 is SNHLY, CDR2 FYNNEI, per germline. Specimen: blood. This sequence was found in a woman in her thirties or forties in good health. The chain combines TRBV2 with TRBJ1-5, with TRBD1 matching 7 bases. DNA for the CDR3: TGTGCCAGCAGTCGGGACAGCTGGGTACAGCCCCAGCATTTT. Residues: CASSRDSWVQPQHF.